This T cell receptor (beta chain) originates from a study of blood T cell repertoires in COVID-19. The wider study: Nucleic acid was either cDNA or gDNA, and it came from T cells, B-cell-depleted T cells, or PBMCs.

Source study methods: Scientists estimated how many nucleated cells there were by amplifying reference gene primers. The assay was immunoSEQ multiplex PCR, and TCRdb's table has in-frame clones only and misses some. V and J calls and clone size are those listed in that table; D and trimming were worked out from the DNA. The table includes 70,000 to 85,000 clones, over 75% detected once. The CDR3 totals 16 residues. Trimming removed 0 bases from V and 3 bases from J, with 12 bases in between. From germline, CDR1 is LGHNT and CDR2 FRNRAP. The rearrangement joins TRBV12-5 to TRBJ1-5; D is ambiguous. This clonotype was obtained from a man older than 75 with acute or convalescent COVID-19. The specimen sequenced was peripheral blood. The chain's CDR3 is CASGLVLSRDNQPQHF. The CDR3 coding sequence is TGTGCTAGTGGTTTGGTACTTTCTAGAGACAATCAGCCCCAGCATTTT.